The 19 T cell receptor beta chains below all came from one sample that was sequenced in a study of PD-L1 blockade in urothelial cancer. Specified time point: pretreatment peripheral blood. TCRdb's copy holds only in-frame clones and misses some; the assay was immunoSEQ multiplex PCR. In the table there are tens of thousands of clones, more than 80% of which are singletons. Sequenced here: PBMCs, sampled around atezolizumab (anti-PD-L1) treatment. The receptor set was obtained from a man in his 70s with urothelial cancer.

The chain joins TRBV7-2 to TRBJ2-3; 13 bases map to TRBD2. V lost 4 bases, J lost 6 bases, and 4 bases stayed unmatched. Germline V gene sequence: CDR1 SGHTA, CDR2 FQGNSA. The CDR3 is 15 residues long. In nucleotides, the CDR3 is TGTGCCAGCAGCTGGACTAGCGGGAGTATGGATACGCAGTATTTT. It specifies CASSWTSGSMDTQYF.

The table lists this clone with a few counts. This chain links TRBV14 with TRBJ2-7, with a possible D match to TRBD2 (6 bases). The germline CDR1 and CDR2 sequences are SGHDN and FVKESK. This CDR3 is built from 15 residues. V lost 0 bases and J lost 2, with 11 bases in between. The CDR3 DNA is TGTGCCAGCAGCCAAGAACTAGCTGGAACCTACGAGCAGTACTTC. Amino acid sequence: CASSQELAGTYEQYF.

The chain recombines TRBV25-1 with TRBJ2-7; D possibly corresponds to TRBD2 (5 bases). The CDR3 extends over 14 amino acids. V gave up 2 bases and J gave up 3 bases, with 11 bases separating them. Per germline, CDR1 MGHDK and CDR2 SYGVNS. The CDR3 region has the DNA TGTGCCAGCAGTGAACATAGCGACCGCTACGAGCAGTACTTC. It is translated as CASSEHSDRYEQYF.

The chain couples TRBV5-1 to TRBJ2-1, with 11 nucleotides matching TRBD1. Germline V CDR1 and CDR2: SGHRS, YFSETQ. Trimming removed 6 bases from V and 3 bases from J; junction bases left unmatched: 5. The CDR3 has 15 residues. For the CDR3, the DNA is TGCGCCAGCATGCGGACAGGGGGCAACTACAATGAGCAGTTCTTC. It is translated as CASMRTGGNYNEQFF.

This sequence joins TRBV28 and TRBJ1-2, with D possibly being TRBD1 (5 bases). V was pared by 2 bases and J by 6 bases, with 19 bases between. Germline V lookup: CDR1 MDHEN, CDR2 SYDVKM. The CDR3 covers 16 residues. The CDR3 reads CASSLHQGRIFDGYTF. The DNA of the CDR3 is TGTGCCAGCAGTTTACATCAGGGTAGAATATTTGATGGCTACACCTTC.

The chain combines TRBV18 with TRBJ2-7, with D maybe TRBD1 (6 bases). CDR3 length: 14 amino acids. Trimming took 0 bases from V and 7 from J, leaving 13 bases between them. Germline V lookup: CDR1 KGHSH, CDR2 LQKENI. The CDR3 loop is CASSPPGGTGEQYF. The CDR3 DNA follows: TGTGCCAGCTCACCACCAGGGGGAACGGGGGAGCAGTACTTC. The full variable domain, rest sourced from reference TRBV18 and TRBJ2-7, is NAGVMQNPRHLVRRRGQEARLRCSPMKGHSHVYWYRQLPEEGLKFMVYLQKENIIDESGMPKERFSAEFPKEGPSILRIQQVVRGDSAAYFCASSPPGGTGEQYFGPGTRLTVT.

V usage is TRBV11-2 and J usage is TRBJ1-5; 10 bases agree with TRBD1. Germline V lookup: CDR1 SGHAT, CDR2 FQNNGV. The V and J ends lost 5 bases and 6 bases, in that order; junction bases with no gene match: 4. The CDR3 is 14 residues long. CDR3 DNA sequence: TGTGCCAGCAGCCTGACAGGGGGCGGTCAGCCCCAGCATTTT. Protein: CASSLTGGGQPQHF.

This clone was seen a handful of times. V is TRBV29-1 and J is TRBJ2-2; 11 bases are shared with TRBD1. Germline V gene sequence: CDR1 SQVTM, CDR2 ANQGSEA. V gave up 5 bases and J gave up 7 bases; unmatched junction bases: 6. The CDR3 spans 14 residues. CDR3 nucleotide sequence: TGCAGCGTTTACGGACAGGGGGCTGTCGGGGAGCTGTTTTTT. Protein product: CSVYGQGAVGELFF.

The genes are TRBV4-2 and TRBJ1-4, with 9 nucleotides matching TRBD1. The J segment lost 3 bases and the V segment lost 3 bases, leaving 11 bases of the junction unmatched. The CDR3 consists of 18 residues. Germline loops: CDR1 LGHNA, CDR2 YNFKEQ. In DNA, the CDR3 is TGTGCCAGCAGCCATGACCCGCCGGACAGGGGTCCTAATGAAAAACTGTTTTTT. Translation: CASSHDPPDRGPNEKLFF.

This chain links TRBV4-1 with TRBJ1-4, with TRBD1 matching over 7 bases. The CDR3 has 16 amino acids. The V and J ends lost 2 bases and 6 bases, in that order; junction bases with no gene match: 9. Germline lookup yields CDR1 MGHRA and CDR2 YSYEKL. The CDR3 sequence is CASSQPGTAAYEKLFF. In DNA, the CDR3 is TGCGCCAGCAGCCAACCAGGGACAGCAGCATATGAAAAACTGTTTTTT.

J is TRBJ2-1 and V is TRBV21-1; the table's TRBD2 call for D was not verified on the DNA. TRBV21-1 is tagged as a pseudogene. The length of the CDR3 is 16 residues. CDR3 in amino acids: CASSPCLATSDNEQFF. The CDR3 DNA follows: TGTGCCAGCAGCCCGTGTCTAGCTACATCCGACAATGAGCAGTTCTTC.

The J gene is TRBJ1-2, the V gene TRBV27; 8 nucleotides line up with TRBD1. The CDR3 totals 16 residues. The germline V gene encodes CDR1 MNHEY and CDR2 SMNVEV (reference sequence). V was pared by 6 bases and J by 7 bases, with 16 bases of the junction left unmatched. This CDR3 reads CASSRTTQGARLGYTF. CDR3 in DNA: TGTGCCAGCAGCCGGACCACTCAGGGGGCGCGTCTTGGCTACACCTTC.

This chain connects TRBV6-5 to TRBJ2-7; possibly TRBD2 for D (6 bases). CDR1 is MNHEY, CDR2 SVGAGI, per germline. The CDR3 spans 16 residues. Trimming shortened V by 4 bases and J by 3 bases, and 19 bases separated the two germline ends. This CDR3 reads CASSSPWRGADYEQYF. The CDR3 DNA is TGTGCCAGCAGTTCCCCCTGGAGGGGAGCTGACTACGAGCAGTACTTC.

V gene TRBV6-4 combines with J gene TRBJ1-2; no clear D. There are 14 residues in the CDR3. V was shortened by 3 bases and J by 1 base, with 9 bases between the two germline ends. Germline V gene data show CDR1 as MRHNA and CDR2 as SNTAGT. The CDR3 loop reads CASSESGVNYGYTF. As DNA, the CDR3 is TGTGCCAGCAGTGAGTCCGGGGTTAACTATGGCTACACCTTC.

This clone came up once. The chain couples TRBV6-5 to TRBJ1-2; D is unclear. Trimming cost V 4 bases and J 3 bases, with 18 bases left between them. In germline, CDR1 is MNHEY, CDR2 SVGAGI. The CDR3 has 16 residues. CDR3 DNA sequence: TGTGCCAGCAGTTCCAACCTCGGGGAGCTCCACTATGGCTACACCTTC. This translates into CASSSNLGELHYGYTF.

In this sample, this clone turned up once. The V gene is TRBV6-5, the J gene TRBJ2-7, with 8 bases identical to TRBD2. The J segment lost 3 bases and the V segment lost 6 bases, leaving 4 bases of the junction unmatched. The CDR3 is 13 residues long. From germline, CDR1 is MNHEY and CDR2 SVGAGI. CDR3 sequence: CASRETSVYEQYF. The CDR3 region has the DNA TGTGCCAGCAGGGAGACTAGCGTCTACGAGCAGTACTTC.

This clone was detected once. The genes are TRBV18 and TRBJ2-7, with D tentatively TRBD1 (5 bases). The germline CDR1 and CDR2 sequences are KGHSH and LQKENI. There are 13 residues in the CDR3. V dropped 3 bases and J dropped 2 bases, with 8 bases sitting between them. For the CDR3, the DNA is TGTGCCAGCTCACCGGACACTACCTACGAGCAGTACTTC. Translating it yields CASSPDTTYEQYF.

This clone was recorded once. Here the CDR3 reads CASSLGLAATYEQYF. DNA for the CDR3: TGTGCCAGCAGCTTGGGACTAGCGGCTACCTACGAGCAGTACTTC. The chain uses TRBV7-2 and TRBJ2-7, with TRBD2 matching over 11 bases. The CDR3 extends over 15 amino acids. Losses at the gene ends were 3 bases for V and 2 bases for J; bases not matched to a gene: 3. Per germline, CDR1 SGHTA and CDR2 FQGNSA.

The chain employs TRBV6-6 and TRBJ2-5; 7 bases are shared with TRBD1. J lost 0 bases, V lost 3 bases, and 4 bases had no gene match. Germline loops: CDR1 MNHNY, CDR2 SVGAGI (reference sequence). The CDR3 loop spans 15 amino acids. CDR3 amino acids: CASSYSRGYQETQYF. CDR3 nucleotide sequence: TGTGCCAGCAGTTATTCCAGGGGGTACCAAGAGACCCAGTACTTC.